Presented here are 14 T cell receptor beta chains from one specimen sequenced in a study of T cells in Graves' hyperthyroidism and ophthalmopathy. The CDR3 regions of TCR beta were amplified from RNA transcripts. HTBI primers were employed in a first-round RT-PCR of the TCR CDR3. TCRdb re-called the multiplex PCR reads through MiXCR, storing one row per CDR3 protein. The sample carries 750,000 to 900,000 distinct CDR3 sequences, over 35% recorded once. Sequencing input: blood. Receptors originate from a man between 18 and 29 years old with Graves' hyperthyroidism.

With respect to this clonotype: A single base separates this from a much larger clone, so it may be a read error. The CDR3 DNA sequence: TGTGCCAGCAGCTCGATCCCGGGGCAGCCCCAGCATTTT. Protein sequence: CASSSIPGQPQHF. The rearrangement links TRBV7-3 to TRBJ1-5; D unresolved. The V end was cut by 4 bases, the J end by 7 bases, with 11 bases between. Germline assignment: CDR1 SGHTA and CDR2 FQGTGA. The CDR3 has 13 amino acids.

CDR3 amino acids: CASSLHGTNEKLFF. CDR3 bases: TGTGCCAGCAGCTTACACGGAACTAATGAAAAACTGTTTTTT. The chain recombines TRBV11-1 with TRBJ1-4, with no clear D. The CDR3 contains 14 residues. Deletions cut 2 bases from V and 1 base from J, with 5 bases between. Germline assignment: CDR1 SGHAT and CDR2 FQDESV (reference sequence).

The sample holds many counts of this clonotype. This sequence joins TRBV10-3 and TRBJ2-6; TRBD1 aligns across 9 bases. Looked up from germline, CDR1 is ENHRY and CDR2 is SYGVKD. Trimming at V came to 6 bases and at J to 4 bases, leaving 13 bases not matched to a gene. The CDR3 length is 18 residues. The CDR3 loop reads CAIRRDRATHSGANVLTF. In DNA, the CDR3 is TGTGCCATCAGGCGGGACAGGGCAACTCACTCAGGGGCCAACGTCCTGACTTTC.

The chain links TRBV10-3 to TRBJ1-4; 7 nucleotides match TRBD1. The J segment lost 6 bases and the V segment lost 2 bases, leaving 3 bases of the junction unmatched. CDR1 is ENHRY and CDR2 is SYGVKD in the germline V gene. The CDR3 loop spans 14 amino acids. The CDR3 region is CAISERGRDEKLFF. In nucleotides, the CDR3 is TGTGCCATCAGTGAGAGGGGGCGGGATGAAAAACTGTTTTTT.

This clonotype was found many times. This chain uses TRBV7-9 with TRBJ1-5; maybe TRBD1 (5 bases). The CDR3 contains 14 residues. In germline, CDR1 is SEHNR, CDR2 FQNEAQ (reference sequence). Trimming shortened V by 2 bases and J by 3 bases, and 8 bases separated the two germline ends. The CDR3 DNA reads TGTGCCAGCAGCTTACCAGGGTCCAATCAGCCCCAGCATTTT. Translation: CASSLPGSNQPQHF.

The chain employs TRBV14 and TRBJ2-7; 9 nucleotides line up with TRBD2. The V gene end was trimmed by 6 bases and the J gene end by 6 bases; junction bases not matched to a gene: 12. Germline V gives CDR1 SGHDN, CDR2 FVKESK. This CDR3 comprises 15 residues. The CDR3 here is CASSLLAGSEVEQYF. The CDR3 coding sequence is TGTGCCAGCAGTCTTCTAGCGGGATCTGAAGTCGAGCAGTACTTC.

The table lists this clonotype with a few counts. This chain links TRBV12-3 or TRBV12-4 with TRBJ1-4; possibly TRBD1 for D (6 bases). The CDR3 runs to 14 residues. With 6 bases removed from V and 5 bases from J, the gap between germline ends came to 13 bases. CDR3 loop: CASSPDSTNEKLFF. As DNA, the CDR3 is TGTGCCAGCAGCCCGGACAGCACGAATGAAAAACTGTTTTTT.

V usage is TRBV4-1 and J usage is TRBJ2-7, with 9 bases aligning to TRBD2. There are 15 residues in the CDR3. J gave up 7 bases and V 0 bases, and 7 bases lay outside the gene matches. Looked up from germline, CDR1 is MGHRA and CDR2 is YSYEKL. CDR3 bases: TGCGCCAGCAGCCAAGATGCGGGAGGGCCGAGTGAGCAGTACTTC. This codes for CASSQDAGGPSEQYF.

The gene calls are TRBV11-2 and TRBJ2-5; 8 bases line up with TRBD1. The CDR3 is 14 residues long. Per the germline V gene, CDR1 is SGHAT and CDR2 is FQNNGV. V was clipped by 7 bases and J by 5 bases; unmatched bases: 9. The CDR3 reads CASTYRQGRETQYF. Written as DNA, the CDR3 is TGTGCCAGCACCTACCGACAGGGGCGGGAGACCCAGTACTTC.

This clonotype was seen more than once but under ten times. This rearrangement joins TRBV7-2 to TRBJ1-1, with a possible D match to TRBD1 (6 bases). The CDR3 totals 15 residues. Germline V CDR1 and CDR2: SGHTA, FQGNSA. V was pared by 5 bases and J by 1 base, with 14 bases between. CDR3 coding DNA: TGTGCCAGCAGCCCCCTTCCGGACAGGAACACTGAAGCTTTCTTT. Protein sequence: CASSPLPDRNTEAFF.

This chain joins TRBV11-2 and TRBJ2-7; D remains unclear. This CDR3 has 14 amino acids. The germline V gene encodes CDR1 SGHAT and CDR2 FQNNGV. The V gene lost 5 bases and the J gene lost 1 base, with 12 bases spanning the gap. CDR3 in amino acids: CASSLGPVSYEQYF. Written as DNA, the CDR3 is TGTGCCAGCAGCCTCGGACCCGTATCCTACGAGCAGTACTTC.

This clonotype occurred a few times. The V call is TRBV9, the J call TRBJ2-2; a weak D match, TRBD1 (5 bases). Germline CDR1 and CDR2: SGDLS and YYNGEE. This CDR3 region has 15 residues. V was trimmed by 4 bases and J by 4 bases, leaving 14 bases between them. The CDR3, as DNA: TGTGCCAGCAGCAGGGGTCATTTAGGCACCGGGGAGCTGTTTTTT. Its protein is CASSRGHLGTGELFF.

This clonotype was counted ten times or more. The gene calls are TRBV7-6 and TRBJ2-7; perhaps TRBD2 as D (6 bases). Trimming pared 4 bases from V and 6 bases from J, leaving 19 bases between. CDR1 is SGHVS and CDR2 is FNYEAQ in the germline V gene. The CDR3 contains 15 residues. The CDR3 sequence: CASSSVLGGGFEQYF. Written as DNA, the CDR3 is TGTGCCAGCAGCTCCGTCCTGGGGGGAGGATTCGAGCAGTACTTC.

There are a few counts of this clonotype. This chain links TRBV6-5 with TRBJ2-6; D gene ambiguous. Trimming removed 4 bases from V and 0 bases from J, with 10 bases in between. The germline CDR1 and CDR2 sequences are MNHEY and SVGAGI. CDR3 length: 16 amino acids. The CDR3 bases are TGTGCCAGCAGTTTTCCGATGGGCTCTGGGGCCAACGTCCTGACTTTC. Protein sequence: CASSFPMGSGANVLTF.